Listed here are 16 T cell receptor beta chains from one sample, sequenced in a study of CD8 T cells in ankylosing spondylitis. Findings of the study overall: A motif in TCR beta, a set of several highly homologous variants, appeared characteristic of ankylosing spondylitis blood.

The antigens for these receptors are not known. In TCRdb, the 5' RACE reads were re-called with MiXCR into one record per CDR3 protein. The sample has under 950,000 distinct CDR3 sequences; under 20% are singletons. Sequencing was done on a sample of blood, either unsorted or a sorted T cell fraction (not recorded which). These receptors all come from a male donor with ankylosing spondylitis.

The chain couples TRBV7-2 to TRBJ1-3; 11 nucleotides line up with TRBD1. The ends lost 2 bases at V and 2 bases at J; junction bases unmatched: 2. The length of the CDR3 is 16 residues. Germline V gene lookup returns CDR1 SGHTA and CDR2 FQGNSA. The CDR3 DNA sequence: TGTGCCAGCAGCTTAATGGGACAGGGGGCTGGAAACACCATATATTTT. Protein sequence: CASSLMGQGAGNTIYF.

There are a few counts of this clonotype. The V call is TRBV5-6, the J call TRBJ2-5; 10 nucleotides match TRBD1. V lost 4 bases, J lost 5 bases, and 8 bases stayed unmatched. The CDR3 contains 15 residues. The germline CDR1 and CDR2 sequences are SGHDT and YYEEEE. CDR3 coding DNA: TGTGCCAGCAGCACCGGGACAGGGGTTGGTGAGACCCAGTACTTC. Translation: CASSTGTGVGETQYF.

In its sample, this clonotype was seen many times. This rearrangement joins TRBV20-1 to TRBJ2-5; a possible D gene is TRBD1 (5 bases). The CDR3 runs to 14 residues. V gave up 6 bases and J gave up 1 base, with 15 bases separating them. Germline lookup yields CDR1 DFQATT and CDR2 SNEGSKA (reference sequence). The CDR3 DNA is TGCAGTGCCTTAAACGCAGGGTCCCAAGAGACCCAGTACTTC. Its protein product is CSALNAGSQETQYF.

The chain recombines TRBV5-1 with TRBJ2-6, with unresolved D. Germline V gene sequence: CDR1 SGHRS, CDR2 YFSETQ. The CDR3 has 15 amino acids. V lost 1 base, J lost 1 base, and 6 bases lay in between. CDR3 DNA: TGCGCCAGCAGCTTGACGGTATCTGGGGCCAACGTCCTGACTTTC. Protein: CASSLTVSGANVLTF.

This clonotype was detected many times. This rearrangement joins TRBV29-1 to TRBJ2-7; no firm D call. CDR3 length: 12 amino acids. V shed 4 bases and J shed 0 bases, with 7 bases lying between them. The germline CDR1 and CDR2 sequences are SQVTM and ANQGSEA. CDR3 in amino acids: CSVATSSYEQYF. CDR3 coding DNA: TGCAGCGTTGCTACATCCTCCTACGAGCAGTACTTC.

The chain employs TRBV7-8 and TRBJ1-5; 9 positions match TRBD1. Germline CDR1 SGHVS, CDR2 FQNEAQ. This CDR3 comprises 17 residues. The junction had 9 bases not matched to a gene; V was cut back by 5 bases and J by 1 base. The CDR3 spells CASSPRDRETSNQPQHF. The CDR3 coding sequence is TGTGCCAGCAGCCCCCGGGACAGGGAGACCAGCAATCAGCCCCAGCATTTT.

The chain uses TRBV7-2 and TRBJ2-4; 8 positions agree with TRBD2. This CDR3 contains 17 residues. CDR1 and CDR2 (germline): SGHTA, FQGNSA. V was clipped by 2 bases and J by 0 bases; unmatched bases: 6. CDR3: CASSLTSSGLAKNIQYF. In nucleotides, the CDR3 is TGTGCCAGCAGCTTAACTTCTAGCGGGCTAGCCAAAAACATTCAGTACTTC. Full variable domain (rest looked up from reference TRBV7-2 and TRBJ2-4): GAGVSQSPSNKVTEKGKDVELRCDPISGHTALYWYRQSLGQGLEFLIYFQGNSAPDKSGLPSDRFSAERTGGSVSTLTIQRTQQEDSAVYLCASSLTSSGLAKNIQYFGAGTRLSVL.

This clonotype was observed once. The rearrangement links TRBV29-1 to TRBJ1-1, with 11 nucleotides matching TRBD1. This CDR3 has 14 residues. CDR1 SQVTM and CDR2 ANQGSEA come from the germline V gene. The V gene end was trimmed by 4 bases and the J gene end by 5 bases; junction bases not matched to a gene: 6. CDR3 sequence: CSVVAGTGGTEAFF. The CDR3 DNA reads TGCAGCGTTGTCGCCGGGACAGGGGGAACTGAAGCTTTCTTT.

The chain carries TRBV11-2 and TRBJ2-5, with D possibly called TRBD1 or TRBD2 (5 bases each). Germline V gives CDR1 SGHAT, CDR2 FQNNGV. Trimming removed 1 base at V and 1 base at J, with 25 bases between. The CDR3 is made up of 20 amino acids. In nucleotides, the CDR3 is TGTGCCAGCAGCTTAGTAGGGACCCGAGCGGCGGGTTCCCGCCAAGAGACCCAGTACTTC. It translates to CASSLVGTRAAGSRQETQYF.

The chain couples TRBV6-2 or TRBV6-3 to TRBJ2-7; 9 positions match TRBD1. This CDR3 comprises 17 residues. The V gene's germline CDR1 is MNHEY and CDR2 SVGEGT. Germline trimming cut 4 bases from V and 0 bases from J; bases unmatched to any gene: 10. The CDR3 region is CASSFSSGTGFSYEQYF. The CDR3 DNA reads as TGTGCCAGCAGTTTCTCTTCCGGGACAGGGTTCTCCTACGAGCAGTACTTC.

In its sample, this clonotype was seen many times. The chain uses TRBV5-1 and TRBJ2-3; the D is unclear. Germline values: CDR1 SGHRS, CDR2 YFSETQ. The CDR3 consists of 14 residues. Trimming shortened V by 3 bases and J by 4 bases, and 12 bases separated the two germline ends. The CDR3 nucleotides read TGCGCCAGCAGCTGGGGTGGGGTCGCAGATACGCAGTATTTT. This translates into CASSWGGVADTQYF. The full variable domain, completed using reference TRBV5-1 and TRBJ2-3, is KAGVTQTPRYLIKTRGQQVTLSCSPISGHRSVSWYQQTPGQGLQFLFEYFSETQRNKGNFPGRFSGRQFSNSRSEMNVSTLELGDSALYLCASSWGGVADTQYFGPGTRLTVL.

J is TRBJ1-1 and V is TRBV12-3 or TRBV12-4, with D possibly being TRBD1 (6 bases). V was pared by 3 bases and J by 9 bases, with 14 bases between. There are 13 residues in the CDR3. CDR3 amino acids: CASSLGARQKAFF. The CDR3 DNA is TGTGCCAGCAGTTTGGGGGCCAGACAGAAAGCTTTCTTT.

This clonotype appeared a few times. V usage is TRBV29-1 and J usage is TRBJ2-1; TRBD1 is a possible D gene (5 bases). The CDR3 extends over 11 amino acids. Germline V CDR1 and CDR2: SQVTM, ANQGSEA. V lost 8 bases and J lost 8, with 13 bases in between. Written as DNA, the CDR3 is TGCAGCTCCGAACAGGTCTATGAGCAGTTCTTC. It is translated as CSSEQVYEQFF.

The V gene is TRBV12-3 or TRBV12-4, the J gene TRBJ2-2; 7 nucleotides line up with TRBD2. The CDR3 sequence is 16 residues long. Unmatched junction bases numbered 12, after V lost 10 bases and J lost 1 base. CDR3 sequence reads: CATRPLRGENTGELFF. CDR3 in DNA: TGTGCCACCCGACCCCTACGGGGGGAGAACACCGGGGAGCTGTTTTTT.

The rearrangement links TRBV30 to TRBJ1-1; the D gene is possibly TRBD1 (6 bases). Germline assignment: CDR1 GTSNPN and CDR2 SVGIG (reference sequence). The CDR3 is made up of 13 amino acids. V dropped 6 bases and J dropped 2 bases, with 13 bases sitting between them. For the CDR3, the DNA is TGTGCCTGCTACAGGGAGACTAACACTGAAGCTTTCTTT. Amino acid sequence: CACYRETNTEAFF.

This rearrangement joins TRBV3-1 to TRBJ2-3; TRBD2 aligns across 7 bases. J gave up 2 bases and V 0 bases, and 11 bases lay outside the gene matches. CDR3 size: 18 residues. Germline V lookup: CDR1 LGHDT, CDR2 YNNKEL (reference sequence). The CDR3 loop is CASSQDSWLAEITDTQYF. Here the CDR3 DNA reads TGTGCCAGCAGCCAAGATTCGTGGCTAGCGGAGATCACAGATACGCAGTATTTT.